Each of the 28 T cell receptor beta chains below was sequenced from the same sample in a study of blood T cell repertoires in COVID-19. Produced via immunoSEQ multiplex PCR; TCRdb's table is partial and in-frame only. This table has over 450,000 clones, about 88% appearing once. The sample consisted of peripheral blood. The receptors shown here come from a woman aged 45 to 65 with COVID-19, enrolled during active disease.

The chain combines TRBV5-1 with TRBJ2-2, with D maybe TRBD1 (6 bases). The CDR3 is made up of 14 amino acids. Germline loops: CDR1 SGHRS, CDR2 YFSETQ. V shed 2 bases and J shed 4 bases, with 9 bases lying between them. CDR3 DNA: TGCGCCAGCAGCTTAGGGGGAACCACCGGGGAGCTGTTTTTT. Protein: CASSLGGTTGELFF. The variable domain in full, with the rest retrieved from reference TRBV5-1 and TRBJ2-2, is KAGVTQTPRYLIKTRGQQVTLSCSPISGHRSVSWYQQTPGQGLQFLFEYFSETQRNKGNFPGRFSGRQFSNSRSEMNVSTLELGDSALYLCASSLGGTTGELFFGEGSRLTVL.

The gene calls are TRBV29-1 and TRBJ2-3; 7 nucleotides match TRBD1. The germline V gene encodes CDR1 SQVTM and CDR2 ANQGSEA. The CDR3 length is 13 residues. CDR3 DNA sequence: TGCAGTTACCTGGGACAGTACACAGATACGCAGTATTTT. It codes for CSYLGQYTDTQYF.

The chain is built from TRBV5-6 and TRBJ2-7; D perhaps matches TRBD1 (6 bases). This CDR3 has 13 residues. From germline, CDR1 is SGHDT and CDR2 YYEEEE. V lost 2 bases to trimming and J lost 4 bases, with 10 bases between them. The CDR3 spells CASSLPRGYEQYF. As DNA, the CDR3 is TGTGCCAGCAGCTTACCCAGGGGTTACGAGCAGTACTTC.

The chain has TRBV5-6 and TRBJ2-6, with D possibly being TRBD2 (5 bases). The CDR3 is 15 residues long. The germline CDR1 and CDR2 sequences are SGHDT and YYEEEE. V was clipped by 3 bases and J by 11 bases, with 18 bases between them. The CDR3 reads CASSSATNLNDVLTF. The CDR3 nucleotides read TGTGCCAGCAGCTCTGCGACTAACCTGAACGACGTCCTGACTTTC.

The CDR3 bases are TGTGCCAGCAGCTTGGGAGGACAGCAAAACTATGGCTACACCTTC. The encoded protein is CASSLGGQQNYGYTF. The chain couples TRBV5-6 to TRBJ1-2, with a tentative D call TRBD1 (6 bases). Germline assignment: CDR1 SGHDT and CDR2 YYEEEE. The length of the CDR3 is 15 residues. Trimming took off 0 bases at V and 2 bases at J, with 11 bases between the two ends.

Concerning this clone: This same CDR3 is encoded by further DNA sequences in the sample. CDR3 DNA: TGTGCCAGCAGTCGGACAGGGGACACTGAAGCTTTCTTT. This encodes CASSRTGDTEAFF. The gene calls are TRBV12-3 or TRBV12-4 and TRBJ1-1; 9 nucleotides match TRBD1. This CDR3 comprises 13 residues. The V segment lost 5 bases and the J segment 3 bases; nucleotides outside the gene matches: 1.

This clone occurred once. The chain is built from TRBV3-1 (or the pseudogene TRBV3-2) and TRBJ1-2; D may be TRBD1 (5 bases). This CDR3 is 14 amino acids long. Trimming cost V 4 bases and J 6 bases, with 15 bases left between them. Germline CDR1 and CDR2: LGHDT and YNNKEL (reference sequence). CDR3: CASSLLIGGDGYTF. The CDR3 nucleotides are TGTGCCAGCAGCCTGCTGATTGGAGGGGATGGCTACACCTTC.

This chain uses TRBV7-9 with TRBJ2-2; 10 bases are a match to TRBD1. V shed 7 bases, J shed 4 bases, and the junction held 6 bases outside the gene matches. Germline assignment: CDR1 SEHNR and CDR2 FQNEAQ (reference sequence). The CDR3 length is 15 residues. The CDR3: CASIYGQGGTGELFF. For the CDR3, the DNA is TGTGCCAGCATATACGGACAGGGGGGCACCGGGGAGCTGTTTTTT.

This clone was observed a handful of times. In DNA form, the CDR3 reads TGCAGCGTCGACAACTTCCGAAGCTACACCTTC. Its translation: CSVDNFRSYTF. The chain couples TRBV29-1 to TRBJ1-2; D uncertain. CDR1 is SQVTM, CDR2 ANQGSEA, per germline. The germline V and J ends were trimmed by 6 bases and 9 bases, with 14 bases remaining between them. The CDR3 extends over 11 amino acids. The whole variable domain, filled in from reference TRBV29-1 and TRBJ1-2, reads SAVISQKPSRDICQRGTSLTIQCQVDSQVTMMFWYRQQPGQSLTLIATANQGSEATYESGFVIDKFPISRPNLTFSTLTVSNMSPEDSSIYLCSVDNFRSYTFGSGTRLTVV.

This clone was seen only a few times. V gene TRBV11-2 combines with J gene TRBJ1-3; D gene ambiguous. The CDR3 has 14 amino acids. The germline V and J ends were trimmed by 0 bases and 0 bases, with 3 bases remaining between them. Germline CDR1 is SGHAT and CDR2 is FQNNGV. The CDR3 protein is CASSLERSGNTIYF. The CDR3 DNA reads TGTGCCAGCAGCTTAGAGCGCTCTGGAAACACCATATATTTT.

V usage is TRBV28 and J usage is TRBJ1-2, with D possibly matching TRBD1 (5 bases). The V gene lost 5 bases and the J gene lost 8 bases, with 12 bases spanning the gap. The CDR3 extends over 12 amino acids. CDR1 and CDR2 (germline): MDHEN, SYDVKM. The CDR3, as DNA: TGTGCCAGCAGTACCCAGGGTTCCGGCTACACCTTC. The encoded protein is CASSTQGSGYTF.

This chain links TRBV3-1 (or the pseudogene TRBV3-2) with TRBJ2-7; D is undetermined. The V gene lost 4 bases and the J gene lost 5 bases, with 9 bases spanning the gap. CDR1 and CDR2 from the germline V gene are LGHDT and YNNKEL (reference sequence). The CDR3 spans 12 residues. CDR3 sequence: CASSLIGDEQYF. The CDR3 DNA reads as TGTGCCAGCAGCCTAATCGGAGACGAGCAGTACTTC.

V usage is TRBV19 and J usage is TRBJ2-5; TRBD1 might be the D (5 bases). Deletions cut 9 bases from V and 5 bases from J, with 16 bases between. The CDR3 runs 13 residues. Germline V gene lookup returns CDR1 LNHDA and CDR2 SQIVND (reference sequence). CDR3 residues: CASQGLSSETQYF. The CDR3 coding sequence is TGTGCCAGCCAGGGCCTGTCATCCGAGACCCAGTACTTC.

The rearrangement links TRBV30 to TRBJ1-3; no clear D. Germline loops: CDR1 GTSNPN, CDR2 SVGIG (reference sequence). The germline V and J ends were trimmed by 4 bases and 0 bases, with 4 bases remaining between them. CDR3 length: 12 residues. CDR3 nucleotide sequence: TGTGCCTGGATTCTCTCTGGAAACACCATATATTTT. This gives the protein CAWILSGNTIYF.

The CDR3 coding sequence is TGTGCCAGCAGTTCTGTAGTATCACCCCTCCACTTT. It encodes CASSSVVSPLHF. The chain couples TRBV12-3 or TRBV12-4 to TRBJ1-6; D is ambiguous. The V end was cut by 4 bases, the J end by 10 bases, with 8 bases between. The CDR3 is 12 amino acids.

This rearrangement joins TRBV6-6 to TRBJ2-3; the D is unclear. Germline CDR1 MNHNY, CDR2 SVGAGI (reference sequence). The CDR3 totals 12 residues. V was shortened by 4 bases and J by 9 bases, with 11 bases between the two germline ends. Written as DNA, the CDR3 is TGTGCCAGCAGTTTGACACTCGAGACGCAGTATTTT. This gives the protein CASSLTLETQYF.

The chain joins TRBV18 to TRBJ1-5; D unclear. Trimming cost V 3 bases and J 3 bases, with 6 bases left between them. Germline CDR1 and CDR2: KGHSH and LQKENI. The CDR3 consists of 13 residues. Written as DNA, the CDR3 is TGTGCCAGCTCACCCGACTACAATCAGCCCCAGCATTTT. This codes for CASSPDYNQPQHF.

V usage is TRBV4-2 and J usage is TRBJ1-1; no definite D call. V lost 0 bases to trimming and J lost 4 bases, with 9 bases between them. Looked up from germline, CDR1 is LGHNA and CDR2 is YNFKEQ. The CDR3 runs to 14 residues. CDR3 nucleotides: TGTGCCAGCAGCCAAGAGGCGGCGAGCACTGAAGCTTTCTTT. It encodes CASSQEAASTEAFF.

V is TRBV2 and J is TRBJ1-5, with D possibly TRBD1 on 5 matching bases. V was cut by 6 bases and J by 6 bases, with 15 bases left in between. Germline CDR1 reads SNHLY; CDR2 reads FYNNEI. The CDR3 sequence is 14 residues long. In DNA form, the CDR3 reads TGTGCCAGCAGGGGGGGGGTAATCGGTCAGCCCCAGCATTTT. This codes for CASRGGVIGQPQHF.

The genes are TRBV27 and TRBJ1-6; no clear D gene. This CDR3 has 15 residues. V was shortened by 2 bases and J by 0 bases, with 5 bases between the two germline ends. Germline lookup yields CDR1 MNHEY and CDR2 SMNVEV (reference sequence). CDR3 in DNA: TGTGCCAGCAGTTTACTGAGCTCCTATAATTCACCCCTCCACTTT. Amino acids: CASSLLSSYNSPLHF.

This rearrangement joins TRBV7-9 to TRBJ1-2; 8 positions agree with TRBD1. From germline, CDR1 is SEHNR and CDR2 FQNEAQ (reference sequence). This CDR3 spans 14 amino acids. V lost 4 bases, J lost 3 bases, and 4 bases stayed unmatched. The CDR3 nucleotides read TGTGCCAGCAGCTATGGACAGGGTGACTATGGCTACACCTTC. It is translated as CASSYGQGDYGYTF.

This chain connects TRBV7-2 to TRBJ1-6; TRBD1 might be the D (6 bases). The CDR3 spans 14 residues. The germline CDR1 and CDR2 sequences are SGHTA and FQGNSA. The ends were cut back, 5 bases at V and 7 bases at J, with 12 bases in the middle. Here the CDR3 DNA reads TGTGCCAGCAGCATCGTAACAGGGAATTCACCCCTCCACTTT. Translating gives CASSIVTGNSPLHF.

This chain links TRBV3-1 (or the pseudogene TRBV3-2) with TRBJ2-1; TRBD2 agrees at 8 bases. In germline, CDR1 is LGHDT, CDR2 YNNKEL (reference sequence). The CDR3 is made up of 14 amino acids. Losses at the gene ends were 4 bases for V and 8 bases for J; bases not matched to a gene: 7. The CDR3 DNA sequence: TGTGCCAGCAGCCCCGGGGGGGCCGGGGATGAGCAGTTCTTC. Its protein product is CASSPGGAGDEQFF.

The chain joins TRBV6-6 to TRBJ1-2; 11 bases agree with TRBD1. This CDR3 has 14 residues. Per germline, CDR1 MNHNY and CDR2 SVGAGI (reference sequence). The junction had 3 bases not matched to a gene; V was cut back by 1 base and J by 8 bases. The CDR3 DNA reads as TGTGCCAGCAGTTACTTGGGACAGGGGGACGGCTACACCTTC. Protein product: CASSYLGQGDGYTF.

This clone came up once. The chain has TRBV6-6 and TRBJ1-2, with TRBD1 as a possible D gene (6 bases). Trimming left V 5 bases short and J 3 bases short, with 16 bases between. Germline lookup yields CDR1 MNHNY and CDR2 SVGAGI (reference sequence). The CDR3 contains 15 residues. For the CDR3, the DNA is TGTGCCAGCAGTAAGCCCGGGACACTTGACTATGGCTACACCTTC. Protein: CASSKPGTLDYGYTF.

The chain is built from TRBV11-2 and TRBJ1-5; D remains unclear. Germline lookup yields CDR1 SGHAT and CDR2 FQNNGV. The CDR3 sequence is 14 residues long. Trimming cost V 6 bases and J 5 bases, with 14 bases left between them. The CDR3: CASSDTGNYQPQHF. The CDR3 region has the DNA TGTGCCAGCAGTGACACCGGGAACTATCAGCCCCAGCATTTT.

This rearrangement joins TRBV23-1 to TRBJ2-3; 8 nucleotides match TRBD1. TRBV23-1 is noted as an ORF with a role that remains uncertain. Trimming removed 4 bases from V and 4 bases from J; junction bases left unmatched: 4. This CDR3 has 14 amino acids. DNA of the CDR3: TGCGCCAGCAGTCGCCCCAGGGGGCCAGATACGCAGTATTTT. It is translated as CASSRPRGPDTQYF.

In its sample, this clone was seen once. V and J are TRBV28 and TRBJ1-2; 10 nucleotides agree with TRBD1. Germline CDR1 reads MDHEN; CDR2 reads SYDVKM. The V segment lost 6 bases and the J segment 6 bases; nucleotides outside the gene matches: 13. This CDR3 is 16 amino acids long. The CDR3 is CASRFHQDRGVDGYTF. The CDR3 DNA follows: TGTGCCAGCAGATTTCACCAGGACAGGGGGGTTGATGGCTACACCTTC.